These T cell receptor beta chains were read from a single sample in a study of T cell repertoires in cytomegalovirus infection. In TCRdb, the reads were re-called with MiXCR into one record per CDR3 protein. Of approximately 550,000 distinct CDR3 sequences listed, approximately 17% are singletons. Sequences were obtained from CD8+ T cells from PBMCs. These receptors were taken from a human donor in good health (CMV status not recorded). Some clones in this sample may be carry-over from other donors' samples. Both conserved end residues are part of each CDR3. The D gene is left open where the match is weak. Some rows mark clone size as missing; the rest say once, few, many or name a class of expanded clone.

many	-	TRBV7-8	TRBJ1-1	TGTGCCAGCAGCCAACGAGGGGGTTCGAACACTGAAGCTTTCTTT	CASSQRGGSNTEAFF
few	TRBD1	TRBV28	TRBJ1-6	TGTGCCAGCACGGAGCAGACAGGGGATAATTCACCCCTCCACTTT	CASTEQTGDNSPLHF
few	TRBD2	TRBV28	TRBJ2-1	TGTGCCTGGGGCGGGAGGGTTTTCGATGAGCAGTTCTTC	CAWGGRVFDEQFF
few	TRBD1	TRBV24-1	TRBJ2-4	TGTGCCACCAGCACCGCGGACAGGGGAAACATTCAGTACTTC	CATSTADRGNIQYF
many	-	TRBV6-5	TRBJ1-1	TGTGCCAGCAGTTACTCTCGGGGGGCGCCGAACACTGAAGCTTTCTTT	CASSYSRGAPNTEAFF
few	-	TRBV7-5	TRBJ2-7	-	CISVPEAPHAGPSGGWYSEQYF
many	-	TRBV11-2	TRBJ2-7	TGTGCCATAAGAGGGCACTCTTACGAGCAGTACTTC	CAIRGHSYEQYF
many	-	TRBV12-3/TRBV12-4	TRBJ1-1	TGTGCCAGCAGTCCACCCGGGGTCGGAATGAACACTGAAGCTTTCTTT	CASSPPGVGMNTEAFF
few	TRBD1	TRBV7-6	TRBJ2-5	TGTGCCAGCAGCTTAGACTTCGGGACAGGGGAGCATCAGACCCAGTACTTC	CASSLDFGTGEHQTQYF
many	TRBD2	TRBV4-1	TRBJ2-1	TGCGCCAGCAGCCAGGCTCCCTTAGCGGGAGGCCACTACAATGAGCAGTTCTTC	CASSQAPLAGGHYNEQFF
few	-	TRBV6-6	TRBJ2-5	TGTGCCAGCAGTTACTTGACTACCCTCCAAGAGACCCAGTACTTC	CASSYLTTLQETQYF
few	-	TRBV27	TRBJ2-7	TGTGCCAGCAGTTTATCGATAAGGAACCACGAGCAGTACTTC	CASSLSIRNHEQYF
few	-	TRBV4-1	TRBJ1-5	TGCGCCAGCAGCCCCGGGCATCCGGGTAGCAATCAGCCCCAGCATTTT	CASSPGHPGSNQPQHF
many	-	TRBV7-3	TRBJ2-5	TGTGCCAGCAGCCCGTTGGGCCCCTCGAGGGAGACCCAGTACTTC	CASSPLGPSRETQYF
-	TRBD1	TRBV10-3	TRBJ1-2	TGTGCCAACCGACAGGGGAAATATGGCTACACCTTC	CANRQGKYGYTF
many	-	TRBV19	TRBJ1-2	TGTGCCAGTAGTATGGGCCGTGGCTACACCTTC	CASSMGRGYTF
-	-	TRBV5-1	TRBJ2-7	TGCGCCAGCAGCTTATATCCCGGGACCCAGTCAATCAACGAGCAGTACTTC	CASSLYPGTQSINEQYF
-	-	TRBV27	TRBJ2-7	TGTGCCAGCAGCACACCCCAGGCAGGGACCTACGAGCAGTACTTC	CASSTPQAGTYEQYF
many	TRBD1	TRBV11-1	TRBJ1-1	TGTGCCAGCAGCTTACCACGGGACAGGGGTATCGTGAACACTGAAGCTTTCTTT	CASSLPRDRGIVNTEAFF
many	-	TRBV7-2	TRBJ2-7	TGTGCCAGCAGCTATGACAACCTCTACGAGCAGTACTTC	CASSYDNLYEQYF
-	-	TRBV28	TRBJ1-2	TGTGCCAGCAGTTTCGCTCACCTGAGGCACTATGTCTACACCTTC	CASSFAHLRHYVYTF
-	-	TRBV7-9	TRBJ1-4	TGTGCCAGCAGCCCCCCCGGGATAGCAACTAATGAAAAACTGTTTTTT	CASSPPGIATNEKLFF
-	-	TRBV11-3	TRBJ2-3	TGTGCCAGCAGCCCAGATCCTCGGGGAAGGTTAGCAGATACGCAGTATTTT	CASSPDPRGRLADTQYF
few	-	TRBV5-1	TRBJ1-2	TGCGCCAGCGGCCTGGGAACAGCCGTCTATGGCTACACCTTC	CASGLGTAVYGYTF
many	-	TRBV6-6	TRBJ2-5	TGTGCCAGCAGTTACGAGCACGAGGACGCTAAAGAGACCCAGTACTTC	CASSYEHEDAKETQYF
many	-	TRBV2	TRBJ2-3	TGTGCCAGCACTGAGGCCACAGATACGCAGTATTTT	CASTEATDTQYF
many	-	TRBV7-8	TRBJ2-5	TGTGCCAGCAGCTTAGGGGGGGCCCAAGAGACCCAGTACTTC	CASSLGGAQETQYF
-	-	TRBV30	TRBJ2-7	TGTGCCTGGGGAGGGGACGCCTACGAGCAGTACTTC	CAWGGDAYEQYF
many	TRBD1	TRBV19	TRBJ2-7	TGTGCCAGTAGTCCCTCCGGGACAGGGGACTTCGGCTCCTACGAGCAGTACTTC	CASSPSGTGDFGSYEQYF
many	-	TRBV7-9	TRBJ2-7	TGTGCCAGCAGCTCGACAGAGAACTCCTACGAGCAGTACTTC	CASSSTENSYEQYF
many	-	TRBV6-1	TRBJ1-5	TGTGCCAGCAGTGAAACGTGGGGGAGGGGTCAGCCCCAGCATTTT	CASSETWGRGQPQHF
-	-	TRBV10-2	TRBJ2-2	TGCGCCAGCAGTGAGGCCGGGGAGCTGTTTTTT	CASSEAGELFF
many	TRBD2	TRBV28	TRBJ2-1	TGTGCCAGCAGTCTTTTGTTGGCCGGTGGACTAGCGGGAGGGTACAATGAGCAGTTCTTC	CASSLLLAGGLAGGYNEQFF
many	TRBD1	TRBV7-9	TRBJ1-1	TGTGCCAGCAGTCTAGACAGGGGCGGTTCTGAAGCTTTCTTT	CASSLDRGGSEAFF
-	TRBD2	TRBV7-6	TRBJ2-1	TGTGCCAGCAGCTTACCTAGCGGGGGACATGAGCAGTTCTTC	CASSLPSGGHEQFF
many	TRBD1	TRBV7-6	TRBJ2-3	TGTGCCAGCAGCCCGAGGACAGGGGGAGGGGCAGATACGCAGTATTTT	CASSPRTGGGADTQYF